This TCR beta chain was recovered during a study of blood T cell repertoires in COVID-19 (dated by TCRdb to about 2020). The study in broad terms: The collaborator samples originated in the United States, Italy and Spain and spanned the acute and convalescent phases of COVID-19. The material from the prospective study consisted of cDNA or gDNA derived from T cells, B-cell-depleted T cells, or PBMCs. The dataset comprised deeply sampled blood TCRbeta repertoires from subjects exposed to, actively infected with, or recovered from COVID-19. A freely available public database, intended as a resource for researchers studying the immune response to SARS-CoV-2, is where the repertoires were released. The samples were drawn from two sources: the first 160 participants of the ongoing ImmuneRACE study, and over 1,000 subjects contributed by 6 global collaborators. Nearly every sample came with metadata listing a de-identified subject ID, COVID-19 status, age in years and sex. Where available, HLA class I and class II types were taken from metadata supplied by the sample provider and were not determined by assay-based typing. What the work shows at the level of the full study, not this receptor alone: Clinical and demographic metadata were provided uncurated, with the amount varying by source and participant.

The collaborating institutions used their own protocols to collect whole blood in K2EDTA tubes. For TCRbeta analysis, collaborators shipped samples in one of three forms: frozen whole blood, isolated PBMCs, or DNA extracted from either of those sample types. Spanning cysteine to phenylalanine, the CDR3 consists of 11 amino acids. The read is trimmed to its CDR3 DNA, 33 bases read in frame from base 1. The germline V gene sets CDR1 to SGHRS and CDR2 to YFSETQ. V is cut by 4 bases and J by 3 bases, and the space between the germline ends is 4 bases. TCRbeta CDR3 regions were amplified from genomic DNA by means of the immunoSEQ Assay, a bias-controlled multiplex PCR. The authors processed their data as follows. Within the assay, amplification of reference gene primers was used to estimate how many nucleated cells each sample contained. Sequence reads were collapsed and filtered to measure the absolute abundance of every unique TCRbeta CDR3 rearrangement. For each sample, productive Simpson clonality was calculated as the square root of Simpson's diversity index across productive rearrangements. This is the immuneACCESS table as TCRdb keeps it, with only in-frame sequences that have V and J called. A part of the clones is gone; compared with another copy, unresolved V genes explain less than half, and the rest is unexplained. The D gene and trimming were derived from the DNA, and the V and J assignments and clone size from that table. For this sample the table gives roughly 76,000 clones, of which approximately 90% were detected only once. Of the sample, 4.8% is held by the ten largest clones.

Remarks on this clone: The antigen it recognizes is unknown. Base quality data are lacking; no much larger clone is found one base away.

This clonotype originated in a woman in her sixties with active COVID-19. The sequenced sample was peripheral blood. The chain couples TRBV5-1 to TRBJ2-5, with the D gene too uncertain to name. The CDR3 has the sequence CASSLKETQYF. Read as DNA, the sequence is TGCGCCAGCAGCCTAAAAGAGACCCAGTACTTC.